These T cell receptor beta chains were read from a single sample in a study of beta chain features in type 1 diabetes. Libraries were prepared by immunoSEQ multiplex PCR; TCRdb keeps only in-frame clonotypes and omits some of them. This sample has nearly 700,000 clones, with roughly 13% found just once. The source material was naive CD4+ T cells from blood. Receptors were obtained from a man between 18 and 29 years old with type 1 diabetes. Each CDR3 is given with its conserved first and last residue. Each record gives: J gene, D gene, V gene, clone size, CDR3 length, CDR3 DNA, CDR3 protein. A D gene is named only where the DNA matches it firmly. A clone size is listed for some rows: how often the clone was seen (once, few, many), or a class if it is expanded.

TRBJ2-3,.,TRBV10-3,.,13,TGTGCCACCCAGGGAAGGAGCACAGATACGCAGTATTTT,CATQGRSTDTQYF
TRBJ2-7,.,TRBV2,few,13,TGTGCCAGCAGTGAGGGCGGTGACTACGAGCAGTACTTC,CASSEGGDYEQYF
TRBJ2-3,TRBD2,TRBV9,.,16,TGTGCCAGCAGCCCCGCGGGGGAACCTCTTACAGATACGCAGTATTTT,CASSPAGEPLTDTQYF
TRBJ2-7,.,TRBV28,.,16,TGTGCCAGCAGTTTGCCCAGTCAGTGGACCTCCTACGAGCAGTACTTC,CASSLPSQWTSYEQYF
TRBJ2-2,.,TRBV29-1,few,13,TGCAGCGGATTGACAGGGAACACCGGGGAGCTGTTTTTT,CSGLTGNTGELFF
TRBJ2-5,TRBD1,TRBV2,few,14,TGTGCCACCGGGATGGGACAGTTGAAAGAGACCCAGTACTTC,CATGMGQLKETQYF
TRBJ1-1,.,TRBV23-1,few,16,TGCGCCAGCAGTCAACCCTTCCGGGGAGGGAACACTGAAGCTTTCTTT,CASSQPFRGGNTEAFF
TRBJ1-2,TRBD1,TRBV6-5,.,12,TGTGCCAGCAAAAATACAGGGGATGGCTACACCTTC,CASKNTGDGYTF
TRBJ2-7,.,TRBV10-3,.,12,TGTGCCATCTCGACAGGTATCTACGAGCAGTACTTC,CAISTGIYEQYF
TRBJ2-5,TRBD2,TRBV9,.,14,TGTGCCAGCAGCGTGGCGACGGGAGGGGAGACCCAGTACTTC,CASSVATGGETQYF
TRBJ1-5,.,TRBV7-2,few,12,TGTGCCAGCAGCTTAATGGACAGAACCCAGCATTTT,CASSLMDRTQHF
TRBJ2-2,TRBD1,TRBV5-4,few,14,TGTGCCAGCAGCCGGACAGGGACCACCGGGGAGCTGTTTTTT,CASSRTGTTGELFF
TRBJ1-5,.,TRBV18,few,14,TGTGCCAGCTCACGAGGGTCTGGGAATCAGCCCCAGCATTTT,CASSRGSGNQPQHF
TRBJ2-3,.,TRBV30,few,12,TGTGCCTGGAGCCGGGGCACAGATACGCAGTATTTT,CAWSRGTDTQYF
TRBJ1-4,.,TRBV27,.,12,TGTGCCAGCAGTTTCGTTGGCGAAAAACTGTTTTTT,CASSFVGEKLFF
TRBJ2-3,TRBD1,TRBV7-9,.,15,TGTGCCAGCAGCTTTCTGACAGGGGGAACAGATACGCAGTATTTT,CASSFLTGGTDTQYF
TRBJ2-7,.,TRBV30,.,11,TGTGCCTGGAGTTTGCTGCACGAGCAGTACTTC,CAWSLLHEQYF
TRBJ1-2,.,TRBV5-1,.,14,TGCGCCAGCAGCTTGGAACAGGGAGGGTATGGCTACACCTTC,CASSLEQGGYGYTF
TRBJ2-7,.,TRBV6-1,.,14,TGTGCCAGCAGTGACTGGGACGGGACCTACGAGCAGTACTTC,CASSDWDGTYEQYF
TRBJ1-4,.,TRBV29-1,few,14,TGCAGCGTGGGGGTGGGCGCAACTAATGAAAAACTGTTTTTT,CSVGVGATNEKLFF
TRBJ1-1,TRBD1,TRBV27,.,15,TGTGCCAGCAGCCCACAGGGGCAGGTCGTATTGGTAGCTTTCTTT,CASSPQGQVVLVAFF
TRBJ1-1,.,TRBV30,few,12,TGTGCCTGGATAGGACGAGGGACTGAAGCTTTCTTT,CAWIGRGTEAFF
TRBJ2-7,.,TRBV30,few,14,TGTGCCTGGAGTGATGGCGGCCCCGGGGACGAGCAGTACTTC,CAWSDGGPGDEQYF
TRBJ2-3,.,TRBV18,.,14,TGTGCCAGCTCACCAGGGAGGACGGGGGATACGCAGTATTTT,CASSPGRTGDTQYF
TRBJ1-1,TRBD1,TRBV4-1,few,16,TGCGCCAGCAGCCAAGAGAAGGGACAGGGTAGAACTGAAGCTTTCTTT,CASSQEKGQGRTEAFF
TRBJ2-5,.,TRBV6-5,.,10,TGTGCCACCTCTGGAGAGACCCAGTACTTC,CATSGETQYF
TRBJ2-7,.,TRBV30,few,13,TGTGCCTGGAGTCGAAACGATCAGGGCGAGCAGTACTTC,CAWSRNDQGEQYF
TRBJ1-4,TRBD1,TRBV28,few,16,TGTGCCAGCAGTGCAGGGGGATCGGTAACTAATGAAAAACTGTTTTTT,CASSAGGSVTNEKLFF
TRBJ2-5,TRBD2,TRBV28,.,17,TGTGCCAGCAGCCTACCCCAGGGAGGGGACCTCCAAGAGACCCAGTACTTC,CASSLPQGGDLQETQYF
TRBJ2-1,TRBD1,TRBV4-1,.,15,TGCGCCAGCAGCCAAGGGGGACAGGGGACTTCCGAGCAGTTCTTC,CASSQGGQGTSEQFF
TRBJ2-6,.,TRBV21-1,.,20,TGTGCCAGCAGCAAAGTAGTCCCGGGACAGTGTTCCTCTGGGGCCAACGTCCTGACTTTC,CASSKVVPGQCSSGANVLTF
TRBJ1-5,TRBD1,TRBV19,few,14,TGTGCCAGTAGTTCCGGACAGGGAGAAGTGTCCCAGCATTTT,CASSSGQGEVSQHF
TRBJ2-7,.,TRBV28,.,12,TGTGCCAGCAGCCCGACTACCTACGAGCAGTACTTC,CASSPTTYEQYF
TRBJ1-5,.,TRBV7-6,few,15,TGTGCCAGCAGCCCCGGGCAGGGCAGCAATCAGCCCCAGCATTTT,CASSPGQGSNQPQHF
TRBJ2-7,TRBD1,TRBV5-1,few,11,TGCGCCAGCGGGGACAGCTACGAGCAGTACTTC,CASGDSYEQYF
TRBJ2-5,.,TRBV11-2,.,13,TGTGCCAGCAGCTTAGTGGACCCAGAGACCCAGTACTTC,CASSLVDPETQYF
TRBJ1-1,.,TRBV30,few,13,TGTGCGAGCCTGGTCAGGAGAGGCACTGAAGCTTTCTTT,CASLVRRGTEAFF
TRBJ2-1,.,TRBV28,few,12,TGTGCCATCCGGGACCAAGGGGGTGAGCAGTTCTTC,CAIRDQGGEQFF
TRBJ1-1,.,TRBV30,.,13,TGTGCCTGGACCAGCGGAGGGGACACTGAAGCTTTCTTT,CAWTSGGDTEAFF
TRBJ2-1,.,TRBV7-8,few,15,TGTGCCAGCAGCTTACGGTCTAGCGCATACAATGAGCAGTTCTTC,CASSLRSSAYNEQFF
TRBJ1-1,.,TRBV5-1,few,14,TGCGCCAGCAGCTTGGGACAGTCGAACACTGAAGCTTTCTTT,CASSLGQSNTEAFF
TRBJ2-7,.,TRBV29-1,.,13,TGCAGCGTTGAAGAGGTGCAGGGCTACGAGCAGTACTTC,CSVEEVQGYEQYF
TRBJ1-5,TRBD1,TRBV6-5,.,12,TGTGCCAGCAGTCGACAGGGGCAGCCCCAGCATTTT,CASSRQGQPQHF
TRBJ1-6,TRBD1,TRBV30,.,13,TGTGCCACTGGACAGGTGACTAGTTCACCCCTCCACTTT,CATGQVTSSPLHF
TRBJ2-2,.,TRBV5-1,.,15,TGCGCCAGCAGCTTCCAAGGACACACTGGCGGGGAGCTGTTTTTT,CASSFQGHTGGELFF